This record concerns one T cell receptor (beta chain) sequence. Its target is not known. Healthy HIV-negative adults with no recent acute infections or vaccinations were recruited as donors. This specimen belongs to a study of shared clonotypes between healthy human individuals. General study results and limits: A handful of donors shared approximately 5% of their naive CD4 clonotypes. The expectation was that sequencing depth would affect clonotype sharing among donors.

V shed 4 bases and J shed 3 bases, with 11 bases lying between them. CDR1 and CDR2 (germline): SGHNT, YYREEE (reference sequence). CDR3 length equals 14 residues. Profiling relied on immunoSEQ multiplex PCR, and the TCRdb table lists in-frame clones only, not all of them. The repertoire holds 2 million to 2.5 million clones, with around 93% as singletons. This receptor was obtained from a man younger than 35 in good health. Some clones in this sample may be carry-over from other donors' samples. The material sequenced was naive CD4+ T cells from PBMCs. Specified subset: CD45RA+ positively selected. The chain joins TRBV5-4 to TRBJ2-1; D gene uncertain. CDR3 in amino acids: CASSLSTLYNEQFF. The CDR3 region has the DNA TGTGCCAGCAGCCTATCGACCCTCTACAATGAGCAGTTCTTC.